This T cell receptor beta chain is from a study of cytomegalovirus exposure and HLA in healthy donors. Details on this clone: Its specificity is unknown.

The CDR3 is 13 amino acids. CDR1 is SQVTM and CDR2 is ANQGSEA in the germline V gene. Trimming at V came to 6 bases and at J to 6 bases, leaving 6 bases not matched to a gene. PCR employed 60 Vbeta and 13 Jbeta primers. Data came from immunoSEQ multiplex PCR; TCRdb stores just in-frame clones and leaves some out. The top ten hold about 13% of the sample, which has about 130,000 clones, 77% seen once. Regarding the study as a whole: The analysis excluded some indistinguishable V segments, including TRBV6-2 and TRBV6-3. Later analysis showed TCR association rates varying by HLA locus, highest for DRB1 and lowest for HLA-C.

The chain employs TRBV29-1 and TRBJ1-5; TRBD1 matches 9 bases. The sequence was obtained from a woman between 40 and 50 years old in good health and CMV-seropositive. Sequencing used PBMCs. CDR3 protein: CSVGQGGGQPQHF. The CDR3 DNA sequence: TGCAGCGTGGGACAGGGAGGAGGTCAGCCCCAGCATTTT.